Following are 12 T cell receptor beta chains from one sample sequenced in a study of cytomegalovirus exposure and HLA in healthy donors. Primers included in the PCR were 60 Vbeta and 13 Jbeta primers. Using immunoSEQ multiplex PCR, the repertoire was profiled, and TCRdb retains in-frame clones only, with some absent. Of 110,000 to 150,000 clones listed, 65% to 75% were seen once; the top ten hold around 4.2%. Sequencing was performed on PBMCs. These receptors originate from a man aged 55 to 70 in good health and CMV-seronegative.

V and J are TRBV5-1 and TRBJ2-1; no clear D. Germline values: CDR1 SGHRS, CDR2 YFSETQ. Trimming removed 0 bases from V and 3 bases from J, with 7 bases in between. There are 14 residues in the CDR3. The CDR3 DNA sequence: TGCGCCAGCAGCTTGGCCCCTAGCTACAATGAGCAGTTCTTC. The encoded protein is CASSLAPSYNEQFF.

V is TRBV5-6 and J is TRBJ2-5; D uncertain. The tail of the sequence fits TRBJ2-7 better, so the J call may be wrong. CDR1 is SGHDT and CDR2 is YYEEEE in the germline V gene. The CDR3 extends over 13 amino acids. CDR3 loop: CASSMDESYEQYF. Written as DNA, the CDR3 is TGTGCCAGCAGCATGGACGAATCCTACGAGCAGTACTTC.

CDR3 residues: CASSQALAGLAKNIQYF. The CDR3, as DNA: TGTGCCAGCAGCCAAGCTCTAGCGGGTTTAGCCAAAAACATTCAGTACTTC. The chain links TRBV4-2 to TRBJ2-4, with TRBD2 matching 8 bases. V shed 1 base and J 0 bases; nucleotides not matched to a gene: 5. Germline CDR1 reads LGHNA; CDR2 reads YNFKEQ. This CDR3 has 17 amino acids.

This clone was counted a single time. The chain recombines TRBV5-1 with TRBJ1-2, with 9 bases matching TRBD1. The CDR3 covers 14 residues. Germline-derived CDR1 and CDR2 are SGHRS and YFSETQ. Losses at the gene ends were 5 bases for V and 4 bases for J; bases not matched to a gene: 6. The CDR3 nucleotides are TGCGCCAGCAGTTCCGGACAGGGGCTCTATGGCTACACCTTC. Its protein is CASSSGQGLYGYTF.

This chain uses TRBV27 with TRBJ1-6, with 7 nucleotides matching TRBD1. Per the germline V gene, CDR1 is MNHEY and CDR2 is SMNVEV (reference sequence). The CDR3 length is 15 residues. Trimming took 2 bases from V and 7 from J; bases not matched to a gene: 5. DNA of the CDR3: TGTGCCAGCAGTTTAGGGGCGGGACAGAATTCACCCCTCCACTTT. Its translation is CASSLGAGQNSPLHF.

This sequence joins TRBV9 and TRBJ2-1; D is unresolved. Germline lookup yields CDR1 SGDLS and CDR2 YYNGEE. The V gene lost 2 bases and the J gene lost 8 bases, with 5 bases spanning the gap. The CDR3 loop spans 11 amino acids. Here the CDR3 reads CASSVTDEQFF. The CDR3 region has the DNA TGTGCCAGCAGCGTTACGGATGAGCAGTTCTTC.

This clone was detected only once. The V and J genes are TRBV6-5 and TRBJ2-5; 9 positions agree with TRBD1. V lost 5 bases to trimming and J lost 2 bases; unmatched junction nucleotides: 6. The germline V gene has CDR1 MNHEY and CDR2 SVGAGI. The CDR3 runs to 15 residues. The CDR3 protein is CASSGGQGGQETQYF. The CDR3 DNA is TGTGCCAGCAGTGGGGGACAGGGAGGACAAGAGACCCAGTACTTC.

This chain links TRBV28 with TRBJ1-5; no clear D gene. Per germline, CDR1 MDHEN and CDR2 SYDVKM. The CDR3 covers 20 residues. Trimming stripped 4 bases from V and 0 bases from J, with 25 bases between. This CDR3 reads CASSSLGSWNRAASNQPQHF. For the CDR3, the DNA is TGTGCCAGCAGTTCCCTCGGGAGTTGGAACCGGGCGGCTAGCAATCAGCCCCAGCATTTT.

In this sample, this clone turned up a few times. The DNA of the CDR3 is TGTGCCAGCAGCTTAGGACTAGCGGCTTCCTACGAGCAGTACTTC. Amino acids: CASSLGLAASYEQYF. The genes are TRBV5-4 and TRBJ2-7; 10 bases are shared with TRBD2. The germline gives CDR1 SGHNT, CDR2 YYREEE (reference sequence). The CDR3 covers 15 residues. The V segment lost 2 bases and the J segment 1 base; nucleotides outside the gene matches: 3.

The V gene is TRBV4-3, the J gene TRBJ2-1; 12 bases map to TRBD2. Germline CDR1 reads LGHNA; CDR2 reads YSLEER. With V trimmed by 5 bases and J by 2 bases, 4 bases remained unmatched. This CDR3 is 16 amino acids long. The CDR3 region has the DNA TGCGCCAGCAGCACCCGGACTAGCGGGACCTACAATGAGCAGTTCTTC. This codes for CASSTRTSGTYNEQFF.

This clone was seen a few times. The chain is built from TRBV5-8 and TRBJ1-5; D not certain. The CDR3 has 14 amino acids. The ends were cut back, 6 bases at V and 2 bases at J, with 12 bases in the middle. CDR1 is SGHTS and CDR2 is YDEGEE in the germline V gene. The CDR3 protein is CASIPWLGNQPQHF. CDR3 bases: TGTGCCAGCATCCCTTGGCTCGGCAATCAGCCCCAGCATTTT.

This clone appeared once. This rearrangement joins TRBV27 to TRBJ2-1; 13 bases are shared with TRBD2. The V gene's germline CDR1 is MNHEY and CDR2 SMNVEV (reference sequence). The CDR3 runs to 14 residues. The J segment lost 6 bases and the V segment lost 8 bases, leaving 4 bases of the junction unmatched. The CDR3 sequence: CASGGLAGTNEQFF. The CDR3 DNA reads TGTGCCAGCGGGGGACTAGCGGGAACCAATGAGCAGTTCTTC.